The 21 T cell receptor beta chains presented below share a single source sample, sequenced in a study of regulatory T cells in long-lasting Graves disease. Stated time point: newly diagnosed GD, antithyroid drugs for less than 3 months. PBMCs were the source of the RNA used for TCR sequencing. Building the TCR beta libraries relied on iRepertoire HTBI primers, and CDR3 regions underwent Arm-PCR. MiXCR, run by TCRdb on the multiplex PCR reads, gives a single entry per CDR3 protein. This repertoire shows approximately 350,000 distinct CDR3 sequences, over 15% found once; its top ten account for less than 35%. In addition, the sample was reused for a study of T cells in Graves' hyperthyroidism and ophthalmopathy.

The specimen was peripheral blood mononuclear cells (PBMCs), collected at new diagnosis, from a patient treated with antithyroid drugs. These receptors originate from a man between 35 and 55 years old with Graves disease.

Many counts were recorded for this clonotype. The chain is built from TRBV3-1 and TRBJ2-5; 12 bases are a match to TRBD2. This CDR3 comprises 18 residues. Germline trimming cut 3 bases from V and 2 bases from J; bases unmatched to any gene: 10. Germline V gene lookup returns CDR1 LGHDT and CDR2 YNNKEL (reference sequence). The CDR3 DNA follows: TGTGCCAGCAGCCACGTGGCTAGCGGGGGGGCCTTGCAAGAGACCCAGTACTTC. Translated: CASSHVASGGALQETQYF.

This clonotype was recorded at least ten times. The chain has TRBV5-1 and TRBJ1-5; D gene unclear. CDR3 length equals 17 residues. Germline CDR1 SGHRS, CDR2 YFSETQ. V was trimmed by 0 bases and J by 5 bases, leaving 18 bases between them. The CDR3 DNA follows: TGCGCCAGCAGCTTGGGTATAGGTCCCACCGGGCATCAGCCCCAGCATTTT. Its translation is CASSLGIGPTGHQPQHF.

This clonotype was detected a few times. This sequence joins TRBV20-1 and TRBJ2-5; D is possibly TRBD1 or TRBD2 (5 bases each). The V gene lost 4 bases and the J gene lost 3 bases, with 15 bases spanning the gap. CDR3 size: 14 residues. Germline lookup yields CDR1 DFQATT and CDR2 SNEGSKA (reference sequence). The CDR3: CSANPGTVEETQYF. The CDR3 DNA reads TGCAGTGCTAACCCCGGGACGGTTGAAGAGACCCAGTACTTC.

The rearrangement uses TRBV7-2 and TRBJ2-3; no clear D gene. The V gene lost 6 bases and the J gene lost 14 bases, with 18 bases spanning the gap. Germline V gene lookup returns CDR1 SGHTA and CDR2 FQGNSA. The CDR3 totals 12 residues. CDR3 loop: CASSSKGPAPYF. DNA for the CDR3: TGTGCCAGCAGTTCTAAGGGCCCTGCACCGTATTTT.

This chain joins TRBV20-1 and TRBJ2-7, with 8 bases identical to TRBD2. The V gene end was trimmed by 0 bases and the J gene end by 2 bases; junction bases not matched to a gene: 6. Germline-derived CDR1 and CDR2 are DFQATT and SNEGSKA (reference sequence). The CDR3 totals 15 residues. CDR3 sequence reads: CSARDPRGGTYEQYF. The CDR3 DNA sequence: TGCAGTGCTAGAGATCCCCGCGGGGGGACCTACGAGCAGTACTTC.

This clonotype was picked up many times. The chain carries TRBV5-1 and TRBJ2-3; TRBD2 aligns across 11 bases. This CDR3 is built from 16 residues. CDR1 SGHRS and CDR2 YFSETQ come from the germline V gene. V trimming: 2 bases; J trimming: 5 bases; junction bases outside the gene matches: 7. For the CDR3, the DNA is TGCGCCAGCAGCTTACCGACTAGCGGGGCGGGAGATACGCAGTATTTT. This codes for CASSLPTSGAGDTQYF.

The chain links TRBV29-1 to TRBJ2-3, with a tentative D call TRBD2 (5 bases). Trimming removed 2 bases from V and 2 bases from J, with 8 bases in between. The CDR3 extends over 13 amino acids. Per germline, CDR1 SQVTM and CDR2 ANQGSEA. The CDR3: CSVEPRDTDTQYF. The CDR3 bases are TGCAGCGTTGAACCACGGGACACAGATACGCAGTATTTT.

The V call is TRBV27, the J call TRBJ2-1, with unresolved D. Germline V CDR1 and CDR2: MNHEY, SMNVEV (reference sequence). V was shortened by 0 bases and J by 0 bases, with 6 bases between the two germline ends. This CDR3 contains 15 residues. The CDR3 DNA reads TGTGCCAGCAGTTTATCTTCTCGCTCCTACAATGAGCAGTTCTTC. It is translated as CASSLSSRSYNEQFF.

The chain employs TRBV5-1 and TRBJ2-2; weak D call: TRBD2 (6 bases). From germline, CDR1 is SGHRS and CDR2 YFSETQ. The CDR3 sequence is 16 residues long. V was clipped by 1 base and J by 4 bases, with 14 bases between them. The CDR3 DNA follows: TGCGCCAGCAGCTTGCCGGGCTCCGGGGGCACCGGGGAGCTGTTTTTT. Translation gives CASSLPGSGGTGELFF.

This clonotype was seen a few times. This CDR3 is CASQLAGRGIQYF. The CDR3 DNA reads as TGTGCCAGCCAACTAGCGGGGCGAGGCATTCAGTACTTC. V usage is TRBV11-3 and J usage is TRBJ2-4; 10 bases match TRBD2. Unmatched junction bases numbered 7, after V lost 8 bases and J lost 9 bases. Germline V lookup: CDR1 SGHNT, CDR2 YENEEA. The CDR3 totals 13 residues.

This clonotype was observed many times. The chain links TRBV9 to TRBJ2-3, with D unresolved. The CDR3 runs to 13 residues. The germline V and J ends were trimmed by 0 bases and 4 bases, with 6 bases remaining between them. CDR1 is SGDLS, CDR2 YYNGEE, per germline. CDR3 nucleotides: TGTGCCAGCAGCGTAGGGGCTGCAGATACGCAGTATTTT. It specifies CASSVGAADTQYF.

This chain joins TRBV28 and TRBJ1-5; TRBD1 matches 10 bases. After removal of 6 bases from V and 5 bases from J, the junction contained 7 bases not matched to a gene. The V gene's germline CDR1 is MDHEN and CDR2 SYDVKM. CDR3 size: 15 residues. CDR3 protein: CASRGPGTGDQPQHF. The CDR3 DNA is TGTGCCAGCAGGGGCCCCGGGACAGGGGATCAGCCCCAGCATTTT.

The CDR3 DNA reads as TGTGCCTGGGGCCTCGGGGGGGGGCCTTACAATGAGCAGTTCTTC. Encoded protein: CAWGLGGGPYNEQFF. The chain recombines TRBV30 with TRBJ2-1; 8 bases map to TRBD2. The CDR3 covers 15 residues. Trimming took 5 bases from V and 4 from J; bases not matched to a gene: 10. The germline V gene has CDR1 GTSNPN and CDR2 SVGIG (reference sequence).

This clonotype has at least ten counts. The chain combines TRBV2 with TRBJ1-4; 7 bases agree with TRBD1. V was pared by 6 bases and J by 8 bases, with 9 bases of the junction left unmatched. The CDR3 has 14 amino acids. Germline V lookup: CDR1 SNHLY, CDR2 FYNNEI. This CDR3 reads CASRETGQSEKLFF. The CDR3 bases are TGTGCCAGCAGAGAGACAGGGCAGTCGGAAAAACTGTTTTTT.

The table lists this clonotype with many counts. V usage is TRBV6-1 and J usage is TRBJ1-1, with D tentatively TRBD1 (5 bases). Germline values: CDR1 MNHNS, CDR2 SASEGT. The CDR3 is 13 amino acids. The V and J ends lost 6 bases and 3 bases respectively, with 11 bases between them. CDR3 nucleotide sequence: TGTGCCAGCAGGAGGGACTCTTACACTGAAGCTTTCTTT. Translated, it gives CASRRDSYTEAFF.

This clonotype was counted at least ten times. CDR3: CASSRTGPGHEQYF. Here the CDR3 DNA reads TGTGCCAGCAGCCGGACAGGGCCCGGCCACGAGCAGTACTTC. The chain has TRBV11-2 and TRBJ2-7; 8 bases line up with TRBD1. This CDR3 is built from 14 residues. V lost 5 bases, J lost 5 bases, and 8 bases stayed unmatched. Germline V gene sequence: CDR1 SGHAT, CDR2 FQNNGV.

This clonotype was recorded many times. This chain's CDR3 is CASSLTGWGAQYF. For the CDR3, the DNA is TGTGCCAGCAGTTTGACAGGCTGGGGGGCCCAGTACTTC. The chain couples TRBV28 to TRBJ2-5; perhaps D is TRBD1 or TRBD2 (6 bases each). The CDR3 covers 13 residues. CDR1 and CDR2 from the germline V gene are MDHEN and SYDVKM. Trimming stripped 3 bases from V and 9 bases from J, with 14 bases between.

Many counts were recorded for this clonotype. The CDR3 DNA sequence: TGCAGTGCTAGGTTACGGGGGAGGGCCCAAGAGACCCAGTACTTC. As protein: CSARLRGRAQETQYF. The rearrangement uses TRBV20-1 and TRBJ2-5; 7 bases are shared with TRBD2. The germline gives CDR1 DFQATT, CDR2 SNEGSKA (reference sequence). This CDR3 contains 15 residues. Trimming at V came to 3 bases and at J to 1 base, leaving 8 bases not matched to a gene.

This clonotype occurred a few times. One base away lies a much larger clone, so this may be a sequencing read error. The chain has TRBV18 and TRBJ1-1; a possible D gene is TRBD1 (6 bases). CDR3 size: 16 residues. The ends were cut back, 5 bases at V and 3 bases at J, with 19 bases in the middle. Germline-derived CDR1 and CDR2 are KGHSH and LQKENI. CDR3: CASSERQVGLDTEAFF. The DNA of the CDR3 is TGTGCCAGCTCAGAAAGACAGGTTGGATTGGACACTGAAGCTTTCTTT.

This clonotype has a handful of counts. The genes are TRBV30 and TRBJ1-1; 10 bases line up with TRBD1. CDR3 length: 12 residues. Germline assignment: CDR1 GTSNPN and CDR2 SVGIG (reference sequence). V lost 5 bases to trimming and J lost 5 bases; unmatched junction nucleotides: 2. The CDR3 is CAWDRGRTEAFF. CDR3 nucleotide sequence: TGTGCCTGGGACAGGGGGCGGACTGAAGCTTTCTTT.

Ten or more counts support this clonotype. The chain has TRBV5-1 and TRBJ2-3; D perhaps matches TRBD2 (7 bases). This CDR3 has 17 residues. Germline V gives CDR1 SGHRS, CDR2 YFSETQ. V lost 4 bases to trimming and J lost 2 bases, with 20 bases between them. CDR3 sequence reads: CASSPTVGGAITDTQYF. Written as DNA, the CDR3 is TGCGCCAGCAGCCCGACAGTGGGGGGGGCGATCACAGATACGCAGTATTTT.